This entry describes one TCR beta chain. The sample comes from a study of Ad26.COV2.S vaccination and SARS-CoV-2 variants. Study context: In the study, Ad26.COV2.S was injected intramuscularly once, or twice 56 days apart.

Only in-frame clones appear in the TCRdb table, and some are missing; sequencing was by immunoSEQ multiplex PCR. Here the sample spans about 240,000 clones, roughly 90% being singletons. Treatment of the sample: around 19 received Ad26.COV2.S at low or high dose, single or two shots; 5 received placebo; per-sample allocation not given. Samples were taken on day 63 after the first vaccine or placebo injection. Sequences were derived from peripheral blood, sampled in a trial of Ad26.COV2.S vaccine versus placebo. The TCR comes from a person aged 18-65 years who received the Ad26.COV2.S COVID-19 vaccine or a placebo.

This CDR3 reads CASSLPGKIAGELFF. The CDR3 coding sequence is TGTGCCAGCAGTTTACCAGGGAAAATCGCCGGGGAGCTGTTTTTT. J is TRBJ2-2 and V is TRBV28, with a tentative D call TRBD1 (5 bases). The germline gives CDR1 MDHEN, CDR2 SYDVKM. The CDR3 loop spans 15 amino acids. V lost 2 bases and J 6 bases, leaving 13 bases between the germline ends.